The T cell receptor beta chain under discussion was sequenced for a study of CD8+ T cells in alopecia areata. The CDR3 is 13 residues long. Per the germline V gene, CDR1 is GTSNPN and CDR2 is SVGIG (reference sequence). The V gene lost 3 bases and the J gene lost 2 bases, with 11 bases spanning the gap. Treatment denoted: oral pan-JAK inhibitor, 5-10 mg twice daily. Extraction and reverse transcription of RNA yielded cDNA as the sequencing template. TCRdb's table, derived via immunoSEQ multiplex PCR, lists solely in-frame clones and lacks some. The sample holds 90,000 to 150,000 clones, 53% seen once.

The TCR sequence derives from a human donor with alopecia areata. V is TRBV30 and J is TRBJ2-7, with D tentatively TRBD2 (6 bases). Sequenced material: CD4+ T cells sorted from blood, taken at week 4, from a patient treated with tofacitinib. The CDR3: CAWRERATYEQYF. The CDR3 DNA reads TGTGCCTGGAGAGAGCGGGCCACCTACGAGCAGTACTTC. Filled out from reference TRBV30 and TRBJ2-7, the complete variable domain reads SQTIHQWPATLVQPVGSPLSLECTVEGTSNPNLYWYRQAAGRGLQLLFYSVGIGQISSEVPQNLSASRPQDRQFILSSKKLLLSDSGFYLCAWRERATYEQYFGPGTRLTVT.